The 8 T cell receptor beta chains reported below all come from one sample, sequenced in a study of CD8+ T cells in alopecia areata. Once RNA had been extracted, it was reverse transcribed into cDNA to act as the sequencing template. The method was immunoSEQ multiplex PCR; TCRdb's version includes in-frame clones alone and lacks a portion of them. The data show approximately 98,000 clones, 50% to 70% seen once. Sample: NKG2D-low CD8+ T cells sorted from blood. These receptors were collected from a human donor with alopecia areata.

V usage is TRBV9 and J usage is TRBJ2-4, with a tentative D call TRBD2 (5 bases). This CDR3 spans 16 amino acids. The V gene lost 0 bases and the J gene lost 3 bases, with 13 bases spanning the gap. Germline CDR1 reads SGDLS; CDR2 reads YYNGEE. Here the CDR3 DNA reads TGTGCCAGCAGCGTAGATTACGGGAACGGCAAAAACATTCAGTACTTC. Its protein is CASSVDYGNGKNIQYF.

This clone came up once. This chain connects TRBV6-5 to TRBJ2-7, with D possibly TRBD2 on 6 matching bases. Trimming left V 4 bases short and J 3 bases short, with 16 bases between. Looked up from germline, CDR1 is MNHEY and CDR2 is SVGAGI. CDR3 length: 15 amino acids. CDR3 sequence: CASSLAGGSYYEQYF. The CDR3 nucleotides read TGTGCCAGCAGTTTAGCCGGGGGATCTTACTACGAGCAGTACTTC.

This clone was seen just once. V is TRBV10-3 and J is TRBJ2-7; 8 nucleotides match TRBD2. The germline gives CDR1 ENHRY, CDR2 SYGVKD. J was trimmed by 7 bases and V by 4 bases; bases with no gene match: 9. CDR3 length equals 14 residues. DNA for the CDR3: TGTGCCATCAGTGCCACGGGAGGGCCGAGGGAGCAGTACTTC. This sequence encodes CAISATGGPREQYF.

The chain carries TRBV20-1 and TRBJ2-7; unclear D gene. The CDR3 contains 10 residues. Germline CDR1 DFQATT, CDR2 SNEGSKA (reference sequence). The V end was cut by 5 bases, the J end by 2 bases, with 4 bases between. The CDR3: CSAWAYEQYF. DNA for the CDR3: TGCAGTGCTTGGGCCTACGAGCAGTACTTC.

J is TRBJ2-2 and V is TRBV4-1; D is ambiguous. With 8 bases removed from V and 6 bases from J, the gap between germline ends came to 7 bases. The CDR3 extends over 11 amino acids. The germline gives CDR1 MGHRA, CDR2 YSYEKL. The CDR3 loop is CASGPPGELFF. The CDR3, as DNA: TGCGCCAGCGGTCCCCCCGGGGAGCTGTTTTTT.

This chain joins TRBV27 and TRBJ1-5; 8 bases line up with TRBD1. Germline CDR1 and CDR2: MNHEY and SMNVEV (reference sequence). The CDR3 covers 15 residues. V lost 6 bases to trimming and J lost 1 base; unmatched junction nucleotides: 5. CDR3 nucleotide sequence: TGTGCCAGCAGGAAGACAGGGGCGAGCAATCAGCCCCAGCATTTT. It translates to CASRKTGASNQPQHF.

The rearrangement links TRBV2 to TRBJ1-4; D perhaps matches TRBD1 (5 bases). CDR3 length: 17 amino acids. Trimming took off 1 base at V and 4 bases at J, with 16 bases between the two ends. Looked up from germline, CDR1 is SNHLY and CDR2 is FYNNEI. CDR3 nucleotides: TGTGCCAGCAGTGAAGATGGGGGTCAGGGCTTTAATGAAAAACTGTTTTTT. Encoded protein: CASSEDGGQGFNEKLFF. The full variable domain, in which reference TRBV2 and TRBJ1-4 provide the parts outside the CDR3, is EPEVTQTPSHQVTQMGQEVILRCVPISNHLYFYWYRQILGQKVEFLVSFYNNEISEKSEIFDDQFSVERPDGSNFTLKIRSTKLEDSAMYFCASSEDGGQGFNEKLFFGSGTQLSVL.

V is TRBV4-2 and J is TRBJ2-2; TRBD2 agrees at 7 bases. With V trimmed by 3 bases and J by 1 base, 2 bases remained unmatched. The CDR3 is 15 residues long. Germline V lookup: CDR1 LGHNA, CDR2 YNFKEQ. CDR3: CASSQRELNTGELFF. In DNA, the CDR3 is TGTGCCAGCAGCCAGCGGGAGTTGAACACCGGGGAGCTGTTTTTT.